This note documents a single T cell receptor beta chain sequence. This clonotype was picked up a small number of times. Its antigen target is currently unknown. No base quality information exists; no much larger clone differs at one position. Stable Graves' hyperthyroidism was defined as no progression to ophthalmopathy during 18 months of follow-up. The hyperthyroidism patients were between 18 and 65 years old and newly diagnosed, with a disease duration of less than 2 months. Patients with uncontrolled infections, other autoimmune diseases, pregnancy or lactation were excluded. Clinical symptoms, serum thyroxine and TRAb, thyroid ultrasound, and orbital computed tomography formed the basis for the diagnoses. PBMCs were separated from over 9 ml of fresh peripheral blood using Ficoll-Paque density gradient centrifugation. Trizol reagent was used to extract total RNA, and RNA quality was then checked on an Agilent 2100 Bioanalyzer.

TCR beta CDR3 regions were amplified from RNA transcripts. The TCR CDR3 was subjected to a first round of RT-PCR using the HTBI primer set and the Qiagen OneStep RT-PCR kit. A second multiplex PCR round built the libraries, followed by size selection and purification. Libraries were sequenced paired-end with 100 bp reads on an Illumina HiSeq2000. The authors processed their data as follows. SOAPnuke was used to process the raw data, with reads discarded if the reads contained adapters or uncalled bases, had a mean Phred below 15, or lacked an exact constant-primer or identifier match. COPE v1.2.5 was used to merge high-quality paired reads, and clonotypes were defined as unique nucleotide sequences. MiTCR v1.1 was used to align the clonotypes against IMGT TRBV, TRBD and TRBJ reference segments. Only V-J combinations with frequency above 0.0001, covering 99% to 99.2% of repertoires, were analysed. A TCS score was defined as the ratio between F50 (clonal expansion) and ExV (chaos), using BLOSUM62-based TCRdist between CDR3 peptides within each V-J. Welch's t-statistics and random forest reduced around 520 V-J features to 10 to 15, which were used in a naive Bayes classifier (R e1071). TCRdb itself trimmed the public reads at Q25 with fastp, ran MiXCR and retained productive beta chains. CDR3 protein sequences are deduplicated, and each keeps its most common genes and DNA. TCRdb assigned the V and J calls; the authors' analysis was not used. Here the sample has roughly 380,000 distinct CDR3 sequences; around 14% occur a single time. The ten largest clones add up to 8% to 13% of the sample.

The sample comes from a study of T cells in Graves' hyperthyroidism and ophthalmopathy (dated by TCRdb to the late 2010s). The study in broad terms: Peripheral blood was collected at initial diagnosis, before any treatment. To identify TCR V-J signatures that set the groups apart, the researchers used a discovery cohort of roughly 100 patients, made up of roughly 45 with Graves' ophthalmopathy and some 60 with stable Graves' hyperthyroidism. Prospective prediction of ophthalmopathy was tested in an independent validation cohort consisting of 18 to 20 hyperthyroidism patients and more than 15 patients who later progressed to ophthalmopathy. The 90 to 100 discovery patients were randomly divided into training and test sets at a 7:3 ratio. The study also compared thyroid tissue and blood T-cell repertoires from about six Graves' hyperthyroidism patients. Once sampling was done, hyperthyroidism patients were given methimazole at a starting dose of 30 mg daily, whereas ophthalmopathy patients were given high-dose intravenous methylprednisolone. TCR Vbeta CDR3 sequencing of 130 to 150 peripheral blood samples (fewer than 45 ophthalmopathy, around 80 hyperthyroidism and around 17 progressor patients) is reported in the paper. Overall study outcomes, separate from this receptor: In validation, progression to ophthalmopathy was predicted by the model with 70.59% sensitivity and 72.22% specificity, a median of approximately 6.5 months before onset. Most expanded thyroid clonotypes (frequency above 0.001) were also detected in blood, suggesting blood repertoires may reflect thyroid immune responses. Ophthalmopathy was separated from stable hyperthyroidism by a 13 V-J signature model, with just over 85% sensitivity and roughly 81% specificity obtained in cross-validation and 80%/75% obtained in testing. No statistical method was used to set the sample size in advance, and investigators knew the group allocation.

The CDR3 measures 14 amino acids from cysteine to phenylalanine. The kept DNA is CDR3 alone, 42 bases in frame from the first base. Looking up the germline V gene (reference sequence) yields CDR1 GTSNPN and CDR2 SVGIG. Between the V and J ends, shortened by 0 bases and 1 base respectively, the junction contains 9 bases. This clonotype originated in a woman in her sixties or seventies with Graves' hyperthyroidism. The chain joins TRBV30 to TRBJ2-5; no confident D gene assignment can be made. Sequenced sample: blood. The CDR3 has the sequence CAWSVGLLQETQYF. The DNA is TGTGCCTGGAGTGTGGGTCTCCTCCAAGAGACCCAGTACTTC.